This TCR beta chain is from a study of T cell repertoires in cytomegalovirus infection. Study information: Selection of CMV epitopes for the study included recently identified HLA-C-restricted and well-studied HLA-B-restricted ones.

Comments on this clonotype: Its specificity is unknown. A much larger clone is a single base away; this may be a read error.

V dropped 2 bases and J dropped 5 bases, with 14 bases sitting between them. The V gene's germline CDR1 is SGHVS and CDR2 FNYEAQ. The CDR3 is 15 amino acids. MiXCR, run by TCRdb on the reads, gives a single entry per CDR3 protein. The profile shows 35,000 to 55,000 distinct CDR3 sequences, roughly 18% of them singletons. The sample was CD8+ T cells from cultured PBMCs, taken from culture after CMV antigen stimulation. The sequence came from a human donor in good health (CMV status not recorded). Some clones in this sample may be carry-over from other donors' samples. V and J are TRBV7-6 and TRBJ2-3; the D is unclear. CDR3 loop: CASSLSASKGDTQYF. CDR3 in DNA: TGTGCCAGCAGCTTATCGGCGTCGAAGGGAGATACGCAGTATTTT.